The next 2 T cell receptor beta chains were all read from a single sample in a study of cytomegalovirus exposure and HLA in healthy donors. With 60 Vbeta and 13 Jbeta primers, the PCR was carried out. Repertoires were generated with immunoSEQ multiplex PCR, while TCRdb's copy carries only in-frame clones and drops some. The sample holds 150,000 to 200,000 clones, about 76% seen once. Sequencing was performed on PBMCs. All receptors derive from a woman aged 40 to 50 in good health and CMV-seropositive.

This chain connects TRBV6-1 to TRBJ1-1; maybe TRBD1 (6 bases). Trimming shortened V by 3 bases and J by 1 base, and 6 bases separated the two germline ends. Per the germline V gene, CDR1 is MNHNS and CDR2 is SASEGT. The CDR3 spans 13 residues. CDR3 DNA: TGTGCCAGCAGTGAGGGACAGAACACTGAAGCTTTCTTT. This codes for CASSEGQNTEAFF.

This chain connects TRBV2 to TRBJ1-5; 7 nucleotides match TRBD1. J gave up 2 bases and V 4 bases, and 2 bases lay outside the gene matches. This CDR3 has 14 amino acids. The V gene's germline CDR1 is SNHLY and CDR2 FYNNEI. Written as DNA, the CDR3 is TGTGCCAGCAGTGGACAGGGTGGCAATCAGCCCCAGCATTTT. Translating it yields CASSGQGGNQPQHF.